The T cell receptor (beta chain) under discussion was sequenced for a study of PD-L1 blockade in urothelial cancer. Overall study context: Atezolizumab (1,200 mg intravenously every 3 weeks) began around 2014 for patients.

The CDR3 has 15 residues. V was clipped by 4 bases and J by 0 bases; unmatched bases: 4. Germline-derived CDR1 and CDR2 are SGHTA and FQGTGA. Profiling relied on immunoSEQ multiplex PCR, and the TCRdb table lists in-frame clones only, not all of them. The table has 55,000 to 75,000 clones, approximately 75% seen once. Points on this clone: Its matching antigen is unknown.

Points from the study as a whole: Better progression-free and overall survival followed lower pretreatment blood clonality.

Sample time point: pretreatment peripheral blood. The sequencing used PBMCs, collected around atezolizumab (anti-PD-L1) treatment. V gene TRBV7-3 combines with J gene TRBJ2-3; 7 nucleotides agree with TRBD1. The TCR sequence derives from a man aged 65-85 years with urothelial cancer. The CDR3 DNA reads as TGTGCCAGCAGCTACAGGGGAACTAGCACAGATACGCAGTATTTT. It specifies CASSYRGTSTDTQYF.